The sequence of this T cell receptor (beta chain) was determined in a study of T-cell memory formation after mild COVID-19. Study results and limitations: CD4/CD8 balance held among clones contracting day 15 to 85, and later expanders leaned CD4+.

Germline V CDR1 and CDR2: KGHSH, LQKENI. The CDR3 covers 13 residues. Trimming took off 3 bases at V and 6 bases at J, with 11 bases between the two ends. TCRdb redid the calling of the 5' RACE reads with MiXCR, one entry per CDR3 protein. The repertoire holds 310,000 or so distinct CDR3 sequences, with about a sixth as singletons. About this clonotype itself: Its target is unknown.

The sequence was collected from a man aged 18 to 29 who had mild COVID-19 (a few samples of this study predate the infection). Cell type and time point are not known. Sequenced material: PBMCs or a T cell subset sorted from them (not recorded which). The chain employs TRBV18 and TRBJ1-1; tentative D call: TRBD1 (6 bases). For the CDR3, the DNA is TGTGCCAGCTCACCCAGGGGTACGGCTGAAGCTTTCTTT. This gives the protein CASSPRGTAEAFF.